This TCR beta chain came from a study of Ad26.COV2.S vaccination and SARS-CoV-2 variants. Assay used: immunoSEQ multiplex PCR; TCRdb lists only in-frame clones, some missing. The profile shows more than 400,000 clones, less than 95% of them singletons. Treatment specified: 15 to 20 received Ad26.COV2.S at low or high dose, single or two shots; roughly five received placebo; per-sample allocation not given. Each sample was drawn 63 days after the first injection (of vaccine or placebo). This clone occurred a few times. The source material was peripheral blood, sampled in a trial of Ad26.COV2.S vaccine versus placebo. This sequence originates from a person aged 18 to 65 who received the Ad26.COV2.S COVID-19 vaccine or a placebo.

The DNA for the CDR3 is TGTGCCAGCAGCGACTCGAGCTTCGGGATTAACTATGGCTACACCTTC. This gives the protein CASSDSSFGINYGYTF. The genes are TRBV7-9 and TRBJ1-2, with no clear D. CDR3 length: 16 residues. Trimming pared 5 bases from V and 1 base from J, leaving 17 bases between. CDR1 SEHNR and CDR2 FQNEAQ come from the germline V gene (reference sequence).